This T cell receptor beta chain was observed in a study of blood T cell repertoires in COVID-19. For the study at large: Both acute and convalescent COVID-19 samples were obtained from the United States, Italy and Spain. PBMCs, B-cell-depleted T cells, or T cells were the source of the cDNA or gDNA that made up the material.

Per germline, CDR1 LNHDA and CDR2 SQIVND (reference sequence). The V end was cut by 2 bases, the J end by 0 bases, with 7 bases between. This CDR3 is 14 amino acids long. Sequenced by immunoSEQ multiplex PCR; TCRdb stores in-frame clones only, minus some. The sample records approximately 360,000 clones, around 83% being singletons. In terms of age and location, participants ranged from about 18 to 90 years and lived in about 25 US areas. Cohort 3 donors were reported recovered after two negative PCRs, clearance, or symptom resolution. The clonotype comes from a woman aged 45 to 65 who had recovered from COVID-19. Sequenced sample: PBMCs or T cells enriched from blood (not recorded which). The chain is built from TRBV19 and TRBJ1-1, with D unresolved. The CDR3 DNA is TGTGCCAGTAGTATAAAAGCGCTGAACACTGAAGCTTTCTTT. It translates to CASSIKALNTEAFF.